One and the same sample provided the 9 T cell receptor beta chains below, sequenced in a study of blood T cell repertoires in COVID-19. Sequenced by immunoSEQ multiplex PCR; TCRdb stores in-frame clones only, minus some. The sample includes under 200,000 clones, 75% to 90% of them seen just once. The sample taken for sequencing was PBMCs or T cells enriched from blood (not recorded which). These TCRs come from a woman between 55 and 75 years old who had recovered from COVID-19.

The chain couples TRBV5-3 to TRBJ2-1; 12 nucleotides line up with TRBD1. TRBV5-3 is an open reading frame, and its role is uncertain. Trimming at V came to 0 bases and at J to 10 bases, leaving 11 bases not matched to a gene. The CDR3 spans 17 residues. The CDR3 reads CARSLALWDRGRREQFF. The CDR3 DNA follows: TGTGCCAGAAGCTTGGCCCTTTGGGACAGGGGGCGCCGGGAGCAGTTCTTC.

This chain connects TRBV7-3 to TRBJ2-1; D perhaps matches TRBD1 (7 bases). The V gene lost 5 bases and the J gene lost 3 bases, with 17 bases spanning the gap. The germline V gene encodes CDR1 SGHTA and CDR2 FQGTGA. The CDR3 covers 16 residues. Here the CDR3 DNA reads TGTGCCAGCAGCCCACGACCAGGGGGGTACTACAATGAGCAGTTCTTC. As protein: CASSPRPGGYYNEQFF.

This rearrangement joins TRBV27 to TRBJ1-5, with 7 bases that match TRBD1. The germline V gene encodes CDR1 MNHEY and CDR2 SMNVEV (reference sequence). Losses at the gene ends were 8 bases for V and 5 bases for J; bases not matched to a gene: 6. This CDR3 has 13 amino acids. CDR3 sequence reads: CASWDRGDQPQHF. The DNA of the CDR3 is TGTGCCAGCTGGGACAGAGGGGATCAGCCCCAGCATTTT.

The chain couples TRBV5-4 to TRBJ2-3; D is unresolved. CDR1 is SGHNT, CDR2 YYREEE, per germline (reference sequence). CDR3 length: 15 residues. The V gene lost 2 bases and the J gene lost 4 bases, with 14 bases spanning the gap. CDR3 residues: CASSFFSGEADTQYF. The CDR3, as DNA: TGTGCCAGCAGCTTTTTCAGTGGTGAGGCAGATACGCAGTATTTT.

The chain couples TRBV4-2 to TRBJ2-7; possibly TRBD2 for D (6 bases). CDR1 and CDR2 from the germline V gene are LGHNA and YNFKEQ. V lost 0 bases and J 3 bases, leaving 12 bases between the germline ends. This CDR3 is built from 15 residues. CDR3: CASSQEISGGYEQYF. CDR3 DNA sequence: TGTGCCAGCAGCCAAGAGATTAGCGGAGGCTACGAGCAGTACTTC.

The rearrangement uses TRBV4-1 and TRBJ2-2; no firm D call. The germline CDR1 and CDR2 sequences are MGHRA and YSYEKL. The CDR3 has 16 amino acids. The V end was cut by 0 bases, the J end by 6 bases, with 14 bases between. Here the CDR3 reads CASSQESLTNPGELFF. The CDR3 DNA reads as TGCGCCAGCAGCCAAGAGTCGCTCACAAACCCCGGGGAGCTGTTTTTT.

This clone was seen only a few times. The rearrangement uses TRBV5-1 and TRBJ1-4, with no clear D. The CDR3 contains 15 residues. In germline, CDR1 is SGHRS, CDR2 YFSETQ. The ends were cut back, 0 bases at V and 0 bases at J, with 6 bases in the middle. The DNA for the CDR3 is TGCGCCAGCAGCTTGGAAGGAGCAACTAATGAAAAACTGTTTTTT. It codes for CASSLEGATNEKLFF.

This chain joins TRBV21-1 and TRBJ1-1; the table's D call, TRBD1, was not checked against the DNA. TRBV21-1 is a documented pseudogene. This CDR3 has 12 residues. The CDR3 coding sequence is TGTGCCAGCAGCAGGGGGCAGGTTGAAGCTTTCTTT. This translates into CASSRGQVEAFF.

This clone was picked up one time. V gene TRBV5-5 combines with J gene TRBJ1-2; D is unresolved. In germline, CDR1 is SGHKS, CDR2 YYEKEE (reference sequence). V was trimmed by 2 bases and J by 3 bases, leaving 5 bases between them. CDR3 length: 12 amino acids. The CDR3 is CASSFGDYGYTF. CDR3 in DNA: TGTGCCAGCAGCTTCGGGGACTATGGCTACACCTTC.